This is a list of T cell receptor beta chains from one sample in a study of CD8 T cells in ankylosing spondylitis. Each CDR3 protein is one row after TCRdb ran MiXCR on the 5' RACE reads. The sample lists some 220,000 distinct CDR3 sequences, 5.5% to 7.5% occurring once. Sample: blood, either unsorted or a sorted T cell fraction (not recorded which). Receptors originate from a male donor with ankylosing spondylitis. The CDR3 runs from the conserved cysteine through the conserved F or W. The D gene is left open where the match is weak. Expanded clones are given a class, and other clones once, few, many or no size at all.

>TRBD1|TRBV5-1|TRBJ2-7|few
TGCGCCAGCAGCTCCTCCGGGACAGGGGCCAACGAGCAGTACTTC
CASSSSGTGANEQYF
>TRBD2|TRBV5-4|TRBJ2-1|many
TGTGCCAGCAGCTTGCCGACTAGCGGTGAGCAGTTCTTC
CASSLPTSGEQFF
>TRBD1|TRBV12-3/TRBV12-4|TRBJ1-1|many
TGTGCCAGCAACCCCGGGACAGGGAGGGTTGAAGCTTTCTTT
CASNPGTGRVEAFF
>TRBD2|TRBV27|TRBJ2-2|.
TGTGCCAGCAGTCCCGGGGCTAGCGGGAGGAAGAACACCGGGGAGCTGTTTTTT
CASSPGASGRKNTGELFF
>.|TRBV9|TRBJ2-2|many
TGTGCCAGCAGCGAAGGAGGCTCGAACACCGGGGAGCTGTTTTTT
CASSEGGSNTGELFF
>.|TRBV11-2|TRBJ2-2|.
TGTGCCAGCAGCTTCCTGACTAACACCGGGGAGCTGTTTTTT
CASSFLTNTGELFF
>.|TRBV20-1|TRBJ1-1|many
TGCAGTGTAGTGGACTCCGACACTGAAGCTTTCTTT
CSVVDSDTEAFF
>.|TRBV7-2|TRBJ2-4|many
TGTGCCAGCAGCTTAGGTTACAGGGGAGGACGAGAAAACATTCAGTACTTC
CASSLGYRGGRENIQYF
>.|TRBV9|TRBJ1-2|many
TGTGCCAGCAGCATCAGTGGGGGGGCAACTAACTATGGCTACACCTTC
CASSISGGATNYGYTF
>TRBD2|TRBV6-1|TRBJ2-7|.
TGTGCCAGCAGACCGCCGGTCTCCGGGGGGGAGCAGTACTTC
CASRPPVSGGEQYF
>TRBD2|TRBV7-9|TRBJ2-7|many
TGTGCCAGCAGCTTTCCCCTTAGCGGGGGCCCGGCCTACGAGCAGTACTTC
CASSFPLSGGPAYEQYF
>.|TRBV20-1|TRBJ2-3|.
TGCAGTGCTAGACGGCGATCAACAGATACGCAGTATTTT
CSARRRSTDTQYF
>.|TRBV7-9|TRBJ2-1|many
TGTGCCATCAGGACTTACAATGAGCAGTTCTTC
CAIRTYNEQFF
>.|TRBV20-1|TRBJ2-3|many
TGCAGTGCTAGAGATGGTCGGCAGGGTAGCACAGATACGCAGTATTTT
CSARDGRQGSTDTQYF